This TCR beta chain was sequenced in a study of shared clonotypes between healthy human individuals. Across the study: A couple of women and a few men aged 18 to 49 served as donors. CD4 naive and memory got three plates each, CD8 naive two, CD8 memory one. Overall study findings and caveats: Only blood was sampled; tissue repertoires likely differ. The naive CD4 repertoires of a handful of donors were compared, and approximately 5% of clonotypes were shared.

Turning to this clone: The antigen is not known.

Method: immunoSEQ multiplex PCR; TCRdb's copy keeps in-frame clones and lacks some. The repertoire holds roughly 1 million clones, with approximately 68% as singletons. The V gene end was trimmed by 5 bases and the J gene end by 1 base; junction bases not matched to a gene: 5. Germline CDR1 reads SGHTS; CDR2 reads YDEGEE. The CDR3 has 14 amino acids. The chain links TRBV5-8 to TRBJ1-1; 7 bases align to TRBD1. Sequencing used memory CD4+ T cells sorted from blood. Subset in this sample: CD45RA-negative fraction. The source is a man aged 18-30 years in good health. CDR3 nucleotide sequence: TGTGCCAGCAGACCGGACAGGCGGAACACTGAAGCTTTCTTT. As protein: CASRPDRRNTEAFF.